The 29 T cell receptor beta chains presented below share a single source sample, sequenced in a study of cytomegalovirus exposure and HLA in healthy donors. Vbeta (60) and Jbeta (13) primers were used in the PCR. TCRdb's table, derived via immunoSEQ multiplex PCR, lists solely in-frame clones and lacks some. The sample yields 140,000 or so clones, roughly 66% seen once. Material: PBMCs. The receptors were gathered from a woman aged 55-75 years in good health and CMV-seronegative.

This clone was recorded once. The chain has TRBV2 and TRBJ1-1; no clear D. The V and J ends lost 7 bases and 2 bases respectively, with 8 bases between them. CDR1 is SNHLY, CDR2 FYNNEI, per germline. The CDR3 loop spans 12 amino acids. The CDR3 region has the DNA TGTGCCAGCAACTTCCTCAACACTGAAGCTTTCTTT. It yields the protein CASNFLNTEAFF. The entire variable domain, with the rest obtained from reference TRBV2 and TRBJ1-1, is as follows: EPEVTQTPSHQVTQMGQEVILRCVPISNHLYFYWYRQILGQKVEFLVSFYNNEISEKSEIFDDQFSVERPDGSNFTLKIRSTKLEDSAMYFCASNFLNTEAFFGQGTRLTVV.

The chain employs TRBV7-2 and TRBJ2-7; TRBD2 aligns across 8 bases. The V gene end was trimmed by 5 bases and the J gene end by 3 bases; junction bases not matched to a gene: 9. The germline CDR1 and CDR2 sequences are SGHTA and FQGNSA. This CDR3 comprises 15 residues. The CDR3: CASSGTGTRGYEQYF. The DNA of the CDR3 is TGTGCCAGCAGCGGGACCGGGACTAGGGGCTACGAGCAGTACTTC.

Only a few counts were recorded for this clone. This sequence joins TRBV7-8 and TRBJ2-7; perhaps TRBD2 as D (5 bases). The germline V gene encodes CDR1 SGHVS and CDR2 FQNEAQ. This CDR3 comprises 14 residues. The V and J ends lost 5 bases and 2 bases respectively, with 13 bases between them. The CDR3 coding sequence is TGTGCCAGCAGCCCAGTTGCTAGCACCTACGAGCAGTACTTC. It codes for CASSPVASTYEQYF. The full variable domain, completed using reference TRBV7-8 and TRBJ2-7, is GAGVSQSPRYKVAKRGQDVALRCDPISGHVSLFWYQQALGQGPEFLTYFQNEAQLDKSGLPSDRFFAERPEGSVSTLKIQRTQQEDSAVYLCASSPVASTYEQYFGPGTRLTVT.

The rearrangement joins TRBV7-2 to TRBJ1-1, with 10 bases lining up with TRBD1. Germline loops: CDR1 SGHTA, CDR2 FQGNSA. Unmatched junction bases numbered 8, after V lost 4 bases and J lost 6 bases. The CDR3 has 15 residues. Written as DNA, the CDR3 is TGTGCCAGCAGCTCACGGACAGGGGGGGGGTCTGAAGCTTTCTTT. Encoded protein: CASSSRTGGGSEAFF.

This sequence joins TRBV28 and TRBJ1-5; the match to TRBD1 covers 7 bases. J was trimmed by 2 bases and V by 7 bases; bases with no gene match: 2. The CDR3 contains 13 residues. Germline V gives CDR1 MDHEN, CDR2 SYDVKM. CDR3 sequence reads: CASTGQGNQPQHF. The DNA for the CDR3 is TGTGCCAGCACTGGACAGGGCAATCAGCCCCAGCATTTT.

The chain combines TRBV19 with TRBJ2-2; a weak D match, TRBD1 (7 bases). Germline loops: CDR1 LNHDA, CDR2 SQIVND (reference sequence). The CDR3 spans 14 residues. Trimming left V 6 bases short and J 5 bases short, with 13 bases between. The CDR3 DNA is TGTGCCAGTAGGCGTCAGGGGGGAACCGGGGAGCTGTTTTTT. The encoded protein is CASRRQGGTGELFF.

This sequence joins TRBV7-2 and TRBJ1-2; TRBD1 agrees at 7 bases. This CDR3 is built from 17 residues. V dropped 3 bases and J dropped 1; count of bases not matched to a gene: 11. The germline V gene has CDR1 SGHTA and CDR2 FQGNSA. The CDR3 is CASSLVSRGAGNYGYTF. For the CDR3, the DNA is TGTGCCAGCAGCTTGGTCTCCAGGGGGGCCGGTAACTATGGCTACACCTTC.

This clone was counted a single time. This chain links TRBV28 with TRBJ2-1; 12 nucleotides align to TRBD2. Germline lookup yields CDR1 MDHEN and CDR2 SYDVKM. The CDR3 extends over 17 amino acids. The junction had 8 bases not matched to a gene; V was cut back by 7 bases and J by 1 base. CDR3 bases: TGTGCCAGCACCCCGGGACTAGCGGGCCGATCCTACAATGAGCAGTTCTTC. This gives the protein CASTPGLAGRSYNEQFF.

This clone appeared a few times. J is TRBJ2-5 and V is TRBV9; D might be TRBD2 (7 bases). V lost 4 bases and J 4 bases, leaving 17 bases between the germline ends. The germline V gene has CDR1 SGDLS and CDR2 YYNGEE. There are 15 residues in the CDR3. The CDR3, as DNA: TGTGCCAGCAGCCTAAGGGGGGGCTCAAGAGAGACCCAGTACTTC. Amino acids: CASSLRGGSRETQYF. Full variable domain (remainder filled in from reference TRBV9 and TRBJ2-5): DSGVTQTPKHLITATGQRVTLRCSPRSGDLSVYWYQQSLDQGLQFLIQYYNGEERAKGNILERFSAQQFPDLHSELNLSSLELGDSALYFCASSLRGGSRETQYFGPGTRLLVL.

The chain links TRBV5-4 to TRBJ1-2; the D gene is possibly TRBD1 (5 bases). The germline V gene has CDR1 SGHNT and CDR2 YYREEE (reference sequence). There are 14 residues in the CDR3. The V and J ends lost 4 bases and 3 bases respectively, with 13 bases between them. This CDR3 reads CASSPRGGDYGYTF. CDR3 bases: TGTGCCAGCAGCCCTCGGGGGGGAGACTATGGCTACACCTTC.

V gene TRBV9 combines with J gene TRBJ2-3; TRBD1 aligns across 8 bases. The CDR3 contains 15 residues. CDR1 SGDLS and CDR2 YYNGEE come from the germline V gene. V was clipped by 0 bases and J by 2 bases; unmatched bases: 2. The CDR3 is CASSVAGGLTDTQYF. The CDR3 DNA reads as TGTGCCAGCAGCGTAGCAGGGGGCCTCACAGATACGCAGTATTTT.

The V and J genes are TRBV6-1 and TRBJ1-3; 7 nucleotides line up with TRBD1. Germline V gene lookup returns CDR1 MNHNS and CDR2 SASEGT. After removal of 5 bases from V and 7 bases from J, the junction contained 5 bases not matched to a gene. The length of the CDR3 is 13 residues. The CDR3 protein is CASSPTGQNTIYF. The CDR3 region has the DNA TGTGCCAGCAGTCCGACAGGGCAGAACACCATATATTTT.

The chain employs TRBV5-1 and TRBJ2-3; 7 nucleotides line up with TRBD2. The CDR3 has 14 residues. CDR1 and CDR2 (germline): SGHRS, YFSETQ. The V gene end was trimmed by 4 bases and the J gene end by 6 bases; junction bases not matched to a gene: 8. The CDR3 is CASSTPGGRDTQYF. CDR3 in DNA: TGCGCCAGCAGCACCCCGGGGGGAAGGGATACGCAGTATTTT.

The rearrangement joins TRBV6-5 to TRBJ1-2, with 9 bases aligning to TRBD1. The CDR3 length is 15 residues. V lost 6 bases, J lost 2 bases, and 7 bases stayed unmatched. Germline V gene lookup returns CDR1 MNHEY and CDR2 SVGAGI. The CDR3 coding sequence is TGTGCCAGCAGCGTGGGGACAGGGCCCAACTATGGCTACACCTTC. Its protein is CASSVGTGPNYGYTF.

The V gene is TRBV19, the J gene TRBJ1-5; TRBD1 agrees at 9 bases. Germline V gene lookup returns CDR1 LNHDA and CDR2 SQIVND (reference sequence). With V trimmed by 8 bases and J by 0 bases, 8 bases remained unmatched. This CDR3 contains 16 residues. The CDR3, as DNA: TGTGCCAGTTCGGGACAGGGAGGATATAGCAATCAGCCCCAGCATTTT. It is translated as CASSGQGGYSNQPQHF.

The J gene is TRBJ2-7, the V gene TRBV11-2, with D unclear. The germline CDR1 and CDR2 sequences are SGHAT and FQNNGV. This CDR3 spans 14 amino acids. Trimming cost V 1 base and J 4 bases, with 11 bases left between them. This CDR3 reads CASSLGSLAYEQYF. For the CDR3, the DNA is TGTGCCAGCAGCTTAGGCTCACTCGCTTACGAGCAGTACTTC.

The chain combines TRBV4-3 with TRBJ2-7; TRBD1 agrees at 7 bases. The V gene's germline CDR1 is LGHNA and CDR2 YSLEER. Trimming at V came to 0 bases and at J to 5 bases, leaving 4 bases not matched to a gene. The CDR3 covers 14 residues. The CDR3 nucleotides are TGCGCCAGCAGCCAAGATCTAAGGGGGCACGAGCAGTACTTC. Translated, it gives CASSQDLRGHEQYF.

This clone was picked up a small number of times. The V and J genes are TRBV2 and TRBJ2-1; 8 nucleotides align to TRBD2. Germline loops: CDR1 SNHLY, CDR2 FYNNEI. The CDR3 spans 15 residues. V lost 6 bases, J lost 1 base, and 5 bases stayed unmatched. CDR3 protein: CASSPRLASYNEQFF. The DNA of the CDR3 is TGTGCCAGCAGCCCTAGACTAGCGTCCTACAATGAGCAGTTCTTC.

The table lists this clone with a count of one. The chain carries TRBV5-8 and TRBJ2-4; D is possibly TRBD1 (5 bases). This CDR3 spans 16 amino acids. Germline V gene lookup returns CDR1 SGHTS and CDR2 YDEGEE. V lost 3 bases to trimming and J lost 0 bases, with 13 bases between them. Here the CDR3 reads CASSWGPQPAKNIQYF. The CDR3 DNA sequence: TGTGCCAGCAGCTGGGGCCCACAGCCAGCCAAAAACATTCAGTACTTC.

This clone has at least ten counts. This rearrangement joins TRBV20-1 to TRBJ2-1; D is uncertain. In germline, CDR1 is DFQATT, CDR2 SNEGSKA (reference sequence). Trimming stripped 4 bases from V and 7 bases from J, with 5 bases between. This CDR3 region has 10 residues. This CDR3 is CSAMENEQFF. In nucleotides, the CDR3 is TGCAGTGCTATGGAGAATGAGCAGTTCTTC.

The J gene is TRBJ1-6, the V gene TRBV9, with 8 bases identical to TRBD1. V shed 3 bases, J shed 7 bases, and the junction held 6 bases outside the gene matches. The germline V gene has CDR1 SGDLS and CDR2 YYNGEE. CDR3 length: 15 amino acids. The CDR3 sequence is CASSAGDRTNSPLHF. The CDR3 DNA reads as TGTGCCAGCAGCGCGGGGGACAGGACCAATTCACCCCTCCACTTT. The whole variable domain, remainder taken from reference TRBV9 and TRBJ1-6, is DSGVTQTPKHLITATGQRVTLRCSPRSGDLSVYWYQQSLDQGLQFLIQYYNGEERAKGNILERFSAQQFPDLHSELNLSSLELGDSALYFCASSAGDRTNSPLHFGNGTRLTVT.

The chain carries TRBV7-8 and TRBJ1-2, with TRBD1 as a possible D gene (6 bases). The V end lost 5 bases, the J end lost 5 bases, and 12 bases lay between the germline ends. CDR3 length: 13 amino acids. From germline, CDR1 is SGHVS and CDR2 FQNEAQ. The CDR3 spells CASSPAGTYGYTF. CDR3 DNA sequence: TGTGCCAGCAGCCCCGCAGGGACATATGGCTACACCTTC. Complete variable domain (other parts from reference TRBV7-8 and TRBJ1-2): GAGVSQSPRYKVAKRGQDVALRCDPISGHVSLFWYQQALGQGPEFLTYFQNEAQLDKSGLPSDRFFAERPEGSVSTLKIQRTQQEDSAVYLCASSPAGTYGYTFGSGTRLTVV.

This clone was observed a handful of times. CDR3 amino acids: CASSVVSGGRTSGNTGELFF. The CDR3 DNA reads as TGTGCCAGCAGCGTAGTCTCCGGGGGGAGGACTAGCGGAAACACCGGGGAGCTGTTTTTT. The V call is TRBV9, the J call TRBJ2-2, with 10 bases that match TRBD2. CDR1 SGDLS and CDR2 YYNGEE come from the germline V gene. The junction had 13 bases not matched to a gene; V was cut back by 0 bases and J by 2 bases. This CDR3 comprises 20 residues.

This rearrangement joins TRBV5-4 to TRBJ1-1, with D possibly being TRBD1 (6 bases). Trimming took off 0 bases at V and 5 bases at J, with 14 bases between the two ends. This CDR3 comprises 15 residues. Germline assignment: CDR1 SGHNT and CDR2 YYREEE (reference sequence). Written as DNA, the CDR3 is TGTGCCAGCAGCTTGGCACCGGGCAGGGGAACTGAAGCTTTCTTT. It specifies CASSLAPGRGTEAFF. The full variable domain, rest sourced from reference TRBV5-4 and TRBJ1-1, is ETGVTQSPTHLIKTRGQQVTLRCSSQSGHNTVSWYQQALGQGPQFIFQYYREEENGRGNFPPRFSGLQFPNYSSELNVNALELDDSALYLCASSLAPGRGTEAFFGQGTRLTVV.

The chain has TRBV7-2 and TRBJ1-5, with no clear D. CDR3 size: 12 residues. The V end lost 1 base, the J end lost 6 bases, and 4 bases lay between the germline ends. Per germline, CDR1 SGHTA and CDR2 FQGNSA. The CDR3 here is CASSLVGQPQHF. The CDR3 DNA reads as TGTGCCAGCAGCTTAGTCGGTCAGCCCCAGCATTTT.

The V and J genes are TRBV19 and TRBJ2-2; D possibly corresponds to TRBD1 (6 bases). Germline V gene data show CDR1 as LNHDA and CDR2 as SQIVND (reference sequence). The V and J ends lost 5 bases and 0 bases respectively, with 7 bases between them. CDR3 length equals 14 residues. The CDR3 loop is CASSQGPNTGELFF. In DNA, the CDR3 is TGTGCCAGTAGTCAGGGGCCGAACACCGGGGAGCTGTTTTTT. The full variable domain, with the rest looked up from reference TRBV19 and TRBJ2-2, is DGGITQSPKYLFRKEGQNVTLSCEQNLNHDAMYWYRQDPGQGLRLIYYSQIVNDFQKGDIAEGYSVSREKKESFPLTVTSAQKNPTAFYLCASSQGPNTGELFFGEGSRLTVL.

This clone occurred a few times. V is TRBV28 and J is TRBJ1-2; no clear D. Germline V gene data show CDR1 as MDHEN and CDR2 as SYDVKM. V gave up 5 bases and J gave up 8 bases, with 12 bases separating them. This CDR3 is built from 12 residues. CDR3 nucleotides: TGTGCCAGCAGTGCGCTAGCACAAGGCTACACCTTC. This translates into CASSALAQGYTF.

Written as DNA, the CDR3 is TGTGCCAGCAGCTTGGGTGCGGGGGAGACCGGGGAGCTGTTTTTT. Its translation is CASSLGAGETGELFF. The J gene is TRBJ2-2, the V gene TRBV5-4; 7 nucleotides match TRBD2. The CDR3 covers 15 residues. Germline CDR1 and CDR2: SGHNT and YYREEE (reference sequence). The ends lost 0 bases at V and 5 bases at J; junction bases unmatched: 4.

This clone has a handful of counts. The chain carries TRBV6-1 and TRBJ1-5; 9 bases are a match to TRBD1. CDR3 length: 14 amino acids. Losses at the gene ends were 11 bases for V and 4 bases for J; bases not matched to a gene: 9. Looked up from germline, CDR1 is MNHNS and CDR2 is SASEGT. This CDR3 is CAYGTGTGNQPQHF. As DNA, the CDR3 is TGTGCCTACGGAACCGGGACAGGGAATCAGCCCCAGCATTTT.